The clone carrying this T cell receptor beta chain was seen more than once but under ten times. Its target is unknown. The authors made TCR cDNA by 5'RACE template switching, adding a universal primer site and UMIs. TCRdb fed the 5' RACE reads into MiXCR, producing one record per CDR3 protein. The sample gives around 310,000 distinct CDR3 sequences, about 9.5% of which show up once; over 15% is in the top ten. Germline V gene lookup returns CDR1 SGHAT and CDR2 FQNNGV. This CDR3 contains 12 residues. V dropped 6 bases and J dropped 6 bases, with 12 bases sitting between them. The sample comes from a study of T cells after yellow fever vaccination. About the study: For low cell numbers, libraries were made with SMART-Seq v4 Ultra Low Input. Regarding the study as a whole: Contamination by abundant bulk-population clonotypes could be present in FACS-sorted repertoires. Subsequent to the booster, the majority of primary-vaccination clones reappeared (about 97% CD4, 88% CD8).

The TCR was taken from a man between 18 and 35 years old who received the YFV17D yellow fever vaccine. The rearrangement links TRBV11-2 to TRBJ2-7; possible D gene TRBD1, 6 bases. This specimen was PBMCs, taken on the day of the first yellow fever vaccination. The CDR3 protein is CASSPTGLEQYF. The CDR3 nucleotides are TGTGCCAGCAGTCCAACAGGGCTCGAGCAGTACTTC.